One sample yielded the 3 T cell receptor beta chains listed below, sequenced in a study of vaccination and CD4 T cells after COVID-19. Stated time point: late sampling 161 to 241 days after vaccination in three convalescent patients. In TCRdb, the PCR reads were re-called with MiXCR into one record per CDR3 protein. Here the sample spans approximately 30,000 distinct CDR3 sequences, roughly 51% being singletons. The specimen comprised CD4+ T cells from blood, sampled about 7 months after SARS-CoV-2 vaccination. Every receptor here comes from a human donor who had recovered from COVID-19.

The gene calls are TRBV20-1 and TRBJ2-1; 13 bases fit TRBD2. CDR1 and CDR2 from the germline V gene are DFQATT and SNEGSKA (reference sequence). This CDR3 is built from 15 residues. Trimming took 3 bases from V and 6 from J; bases not matched to a gene: 5. CDR3 amino acids: CSASTGTSGTNEQFF. The CDR3, as DNA: TGCAGTGCTAGTACCGGGACTAGCGGGACCAATGAGCAGTTCTTC.

The chain employs TRBV6-6 and TRBJ1-5, with 8 bases fitting TRBD1. This CDR3 comprises 14 residues. V dropped 4 bases and J dropped 7; count of bases not matched to a gene: 6. Germline V gives CDR1 MNHNY, CDR2 SVGAGI (reference sequence). The CDR3 loop is CASSSQGGEQPQHF. CDR3 sequence (DNA): TGTGCCAGCAGTTCACAGGGGGGGGAACAGCCCCAGCATTTT.

The rearrangement links TRBV11-1 to TRBJ2-7; D is ambiguous. The germline V gene encodes CDR1 SGHAT and CDR2 FQDESV (reference sequence). V gave up 2 bases and J gave up 4 bases, with 15 bases separating them. There are 15 residues in the CDR3. This CDR3 is CASSLISTGYYEQYF. The CDR3 region has the DNA TGTGCCAGCAGCTTAATTTCGACGGGCTATTACGAGCAGTACTTC.